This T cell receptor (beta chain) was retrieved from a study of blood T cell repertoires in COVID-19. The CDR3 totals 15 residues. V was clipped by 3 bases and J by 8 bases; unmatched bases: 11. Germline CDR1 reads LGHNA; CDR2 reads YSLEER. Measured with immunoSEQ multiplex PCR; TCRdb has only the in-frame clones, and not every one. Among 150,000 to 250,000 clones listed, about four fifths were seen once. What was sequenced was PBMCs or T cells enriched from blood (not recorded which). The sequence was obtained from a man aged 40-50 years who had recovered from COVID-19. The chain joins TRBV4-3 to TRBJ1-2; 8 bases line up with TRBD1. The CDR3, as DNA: TGCGCCAGCAGCCAGTATCCGGGACAGGCAATCGGCTACACCTTC. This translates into CASSQYPGQAIGYTF.